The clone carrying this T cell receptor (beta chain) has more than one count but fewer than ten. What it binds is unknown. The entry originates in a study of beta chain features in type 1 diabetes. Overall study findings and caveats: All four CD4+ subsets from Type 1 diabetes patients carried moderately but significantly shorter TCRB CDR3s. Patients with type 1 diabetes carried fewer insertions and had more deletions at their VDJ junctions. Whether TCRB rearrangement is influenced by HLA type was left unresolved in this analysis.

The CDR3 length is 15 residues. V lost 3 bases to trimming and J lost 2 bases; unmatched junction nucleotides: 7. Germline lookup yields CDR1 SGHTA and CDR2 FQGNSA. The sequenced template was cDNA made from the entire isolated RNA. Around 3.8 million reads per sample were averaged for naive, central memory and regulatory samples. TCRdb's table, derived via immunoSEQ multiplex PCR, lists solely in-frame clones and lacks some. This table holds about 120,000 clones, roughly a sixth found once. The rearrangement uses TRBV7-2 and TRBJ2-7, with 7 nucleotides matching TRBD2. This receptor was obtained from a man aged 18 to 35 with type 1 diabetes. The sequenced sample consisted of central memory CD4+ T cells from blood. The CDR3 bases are TGTGCCAGCAGCTTTCAGAGCGGGGAAACCTACGAGCAGTACTTC. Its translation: CASSFQSGETYEQYF.